This T cell receptor beta chain was profiled in a study of T cell responses to AZD1222 COVID-19 vaccine. Clones were sequenced by immunoSEQ multiplex PCR, and TCRdb holds only the in-frame ones, with some missing. Among about 180,000 clones listed, about nine tenths were seen once. The study's findings and limits: Repertoire samples came only from after the peak T cell response. Among spike-specific TCRs, nearly half reportedly target unmutated variant regions.

The CDR3 has 15 amino acids. Looked up from germline, CDR1 is SEHNR and CDR2 is FQNEAQ (reference sequence). V lost 2 bases, J lost 3 bases, and 11 bases lay in between. In its sample, this clone was seen once. Its target is unknown. Analysis merged second doses at about 4 or about 12 weeks. Sequenced here: peripheral blood, sampled 28 days after the second AZD1222 dose. The chain carries TRBV7-9 and TRBJ1-5; unclear D gene. The clonotype comes from an adult who received the AZD1222 COVID-19 vaccine. The CDR3 DNA sequence: TGTGCCAGCAGCTTATCGTTTGAGGACAATCAGCCCCAGCATTTT. Translation gives CASSLSFEDNQPQHF.